The source of this T cell receptor (beta chain) is a study of identical twins. TCRdb ran MiXCR on the 5' RACE reads and lists one entry per CDR3 protein. The sample consists of 500,000 to 600,000 distinct CDR3 sequences, roughly a fifth of them appearing once. The CDR3 has 13 residues. The V end lost 5 bases, the J end lost 4 bases, and 9 bases lay between the germline ends. This same sample was also part of a study on T cells expressing NK-cell markers.

This sequence originates from a woman between 18 and 29 years old in good health. Sequencing was carried out using CD4+ T cells sorted from blood. This chain joins TRBV5-3 and TRBJ2-2; tentative D call: TRBD2 (5 bases). TRBV5-3 carries the ORF label, with uncertain function. CDR3 bases: TGTGCCAGAAGACCGGACTCCACCGGGGAGCTGTTTTTT. Translated: CARRPDSTGELFF.